The clone carrying this T cell receptor beta chain appeared a few times. Its matching antigen is unknown. The CDR3 extends over 12 amino acids. Germline V lookup: CDR1 SGDLS, CDR2 YYNGEE. V dropped 4 bases and J dropped 5 bases, with 9 bases sitting between them. The data are from a study of T-cell reconstitution after alpha-beta-depleted transplantation in children. Points from the study as a whole: Diversity and T-cell counts at one year after transplant derived mostly from new T cells. Recipient T cells and thymic progenitors that survived gave rise to the high TCRbeta diversity observed at day 60 in some patients. By about two months after transplant, alpha-beta T cells reportedly arose from several hundred graft clones that had expanded.

Unique molecular identifiers were used in preparing the TCRbeta library. Each CDR3 protein is one row after TCRdb ran MiXCR on the PCR reads. Of a few hundred thousand distinct CDR3 sequences listed, approximately 30% are singletons. The source was PBMCs, collected before TCRalphabeta/CD19-depleted stem cell transplant. The chain recombines TRBV9 with TRBJ1-2; no clear D. The receptor comes from a boy under two years old with Wiskott-Aldrich syndrome, due to receive a stem cell transplant. CDR3 bases: TGTGCCAGCAGCCCCAAAGAGTATGGCTACACCTTC. This codes for CASSPKEYGYTF.